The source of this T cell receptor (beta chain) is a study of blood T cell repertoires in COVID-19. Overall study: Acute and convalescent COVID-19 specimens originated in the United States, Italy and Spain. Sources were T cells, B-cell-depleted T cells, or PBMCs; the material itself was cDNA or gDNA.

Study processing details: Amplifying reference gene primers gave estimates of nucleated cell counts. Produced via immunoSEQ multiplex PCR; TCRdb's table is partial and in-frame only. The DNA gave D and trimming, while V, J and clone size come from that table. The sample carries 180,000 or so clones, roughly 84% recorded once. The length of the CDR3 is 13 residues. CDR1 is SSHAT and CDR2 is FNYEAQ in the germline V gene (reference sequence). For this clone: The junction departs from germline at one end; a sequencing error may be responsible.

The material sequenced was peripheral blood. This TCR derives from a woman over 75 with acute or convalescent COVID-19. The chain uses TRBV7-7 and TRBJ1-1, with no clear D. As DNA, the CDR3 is TGTGCTAGCAGCTTAGGGTCAGACACTGAAGCTTTCTTT. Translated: CASSLGSDTEAFF.